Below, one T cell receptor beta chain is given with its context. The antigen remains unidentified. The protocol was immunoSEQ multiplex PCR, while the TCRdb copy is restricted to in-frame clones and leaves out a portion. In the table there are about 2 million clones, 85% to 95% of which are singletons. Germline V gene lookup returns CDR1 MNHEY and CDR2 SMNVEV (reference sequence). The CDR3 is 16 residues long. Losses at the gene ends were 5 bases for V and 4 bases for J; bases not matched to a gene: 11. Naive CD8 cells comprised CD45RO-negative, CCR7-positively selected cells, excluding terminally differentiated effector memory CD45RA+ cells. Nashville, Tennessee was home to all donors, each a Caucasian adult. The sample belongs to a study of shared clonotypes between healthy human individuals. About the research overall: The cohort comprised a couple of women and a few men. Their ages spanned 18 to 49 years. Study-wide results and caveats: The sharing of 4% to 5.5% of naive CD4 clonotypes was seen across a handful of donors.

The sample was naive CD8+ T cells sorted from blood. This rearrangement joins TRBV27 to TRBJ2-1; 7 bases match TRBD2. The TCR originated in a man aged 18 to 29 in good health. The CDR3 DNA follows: TGTGCCAGCAGTCCTTCCCGGGGGGAAAGATACAATGAGCAGTTCTTC. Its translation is CASSPSRGERYNEQFF.